These T cell receptor beta chains were read from a single sample in a study of blood T cell repertoires in COVID-19. This table comes from immunoSEQ multiplex PCR, and its TCRdb copy is limited to in-frame clones, with some not included. The table lists tens of thousands of clones, 75% to 90% of them singletons, with about 5% in the top ten. The sample taken for sequencing was peripheral blood. These receptors were taken from a woman between 45 and 60 years old with active COVID-19. CDR3s leave out the opening cysteine and the closing phenylalanine or tryptophan.

J gene: TRBJ2-7; V gene: TRBV9; CDR3 protein: ASSDGTSAYEQY
J gene: TRBJ2-7; V gene: TRBV5-1; CDR3 protein: ASSMTSGSATYEQY
J gene: TRBJ2-7; V gene: TRBV15; CDR3 protein: ATSRGDKQY
J gene: TRBJ2-4; V gene: TRBV7-3; CDR3 protein: ASSPQGAGNIQY
J gene: TRBJ2-2; V gene: TRBV5-1; CDR3 protein: ASSLASETGELF
J gene: TRBJ2-7; V gene: TRBV28; CDR3 protein: ASSSGDRVGEQY
J gene: TRBJ1-3; V gene: TRBV5-5; CDR3 protein: ASSLGTPSGNTIY
J gene: TRBJ1-2; V gene: TRBV6-6; CDR3 protein: ASSYDSGGYT
J gene: TRBJ1-1; V gene: TRBV28; CDR3 protein: ATRENTEAF
J gene: TRBJ2-7; V gene: TRBV11-2; CDR3 protein: ASSSHGGSYEQY
J gene: TRBJ2-5; V gene: TRBV6-5; CDR3 protein: ATLPRGETQY
J gene: TRBJ1-5; V gene: TRBV28; CDR3 protein: ASSLQTGGAGQPQH
J gene: TRBJ2-1; V gene: TRBV10-1; CDR3 protein: ASSESVEVGEQF
J gene: TRBJ1-1; V gene: TRBV3-1/TRBV3-2; CDR3 protein: ASSRPGGTEAF
J gene: TRBJ2-2; V gene: TRBV5-1; CDR3 protein: ASSFSGGHNAGELF
J gene: TRBJ1-6; V gene: TRBV3-1/TRBV3-2; CDR3 protein: ASSPFSEGSPLH
J gene: TRBJ1-2; V gene: TRBV6-4; CDR3 protein: ASSDLDSYGYT
J gene: TRBJ1-2; V gene: TRBV5-5; CDR3 protein: ASSSPGQGASGYT
J gene: TRBJ1-1; V gene: TRBV5-1; CDR3 protein: ASSQDRGHTEAF
J gene: TRBJ1-1; V gene: TRBV19; CDR3 protein: ASSIDASSRAF
J gene: TRBJ1-1; V gene: TRBV11-2; CDR3 protein: ASSLVKQVEAF
J gene: TRBJ2-7; V gene: TRBV13; CDR3 protein: ASSSPGTGVLEQY
J gene: TRBJ1-4; V gene: TRBV9; CDR3 protein: ASSAIGSGKNEKLF
J gene: TRBJ2-7; V gene: TRBV3-1/TRBV3-2; CDR3 protein: ASSLGGGGSYEQY
J gene: TRBJ2-1; V gene: TRBV6-5; CDR3 protein: ATWEGSSYNEQF
J gene: TRBJ2-2; V gene: TRBV7-8; CDR3 protein: ASSPSGGTNTGELF
J gene: TRBJ1-6; V gene: TRBV27; CDR3 protein: ASSHKTGTLH
J gene: TRBJ2-3; V gene: TRBV24-1; CDR3 protein: ATSEGRASGSADTQY
J gene: TRBJ1-1; V gene: TRBV11-2; CDR3 protein: ASSFGTGWTEAF
J gene: TRBJ2-2; V gene: TRBV10-3; CDR3 protein: AISDPAGANTGELF
J gene: TRBJ2-5; V gene: TRBV7-9; CDR3 protein: ASSLAGGETQY
J gene: TRBJ2-2; V gene: TRBV18; CDR3 protein: ASSPPTQNTGELF
J gene: TRBJ1-3; V gene: TRBV18; CDR3 protein: ASSPPEMFRGNTIY
J gene: TRBJ2-3; V gene: TRBV18; CDR3 protein: ASSLFAGGVDTQY
J gene: TRBJ2-1; V gene: TRBV9; CDR3 protein: ASSRQGKNEQF
J gene: TRBJ2-7; V gene: TRBV5-4; CDR3 protein: ASSTGYADFQ
J gene: TRBJ2-5; V gene: TRBV18; CDR3 protein: ASSPAGLETQY
J gene: TRBJ2-3; V gene: TRBV5-8; CDR3 protein: ASSRSGTSEGALNTQY
J gene: TRBJ2-5; V gene: TRBV6-5; CDR3 protein: ASSWTVEDTQY
J gene: TRBJ1-5; V gene: TRBV6-2/TRBV6-3; CDR3 protein: ASSYGRVGNQPQH
J gene: TRBJ2-7; V gene: TRBV2; CDR3 protein: ASRGQGVGEQY
J gene: TRBJ2-7; V gene: TRBV2; CDR3 protein: ASRVTGYEQY
J gene: TRBJ1-4; V gene: TRBV7-9; CDR3 protein: ASSLTGSTNEKLF